This TCR beta chain was profiled in a study of cytomegalovirus exposure and HLA in healthy donors. Overall study findings and caveats: In a later analysis, an Asian-associated ancestry cluster reportedly showed fewer N-insertions than the approximately 700-donor mean. In a later analysis, several top co-occurrence clusters appeared linked to parvovirus B19, influenza, CMV and Epstein-Barr virus. The authors reported that TCR beta sequences could predict HLA-A and HLA-B alleles. These predictions were accurate for most subjects in the first cohort.

Researchers ran the PCR with 60 Vbeta and 13 Jbeta primers. Generated by immunoSEQ multiplex PCR, the TCRdb table keeps only in-frame clones and is missing some. Of more than 110,000 clones listed, approximately 80% are singletons. As concerns this clone: The antigen remains unidentified.

The TCR sequence derives from a man aged 50 to 59 in good health and CMV-seronegative. The sequencing input was PBMCs.

The CDR3 bases are TGTGCCAGCACCCTTTTGGGGGACAGGGGAGAGGAGCAGTACTTC. Amino acid sequence: CASTLLGDRGEEQYF. The J gene is TRBJ2-7, the V gene TRBV7-8; TRBD1 agrees at 10 bases. Trimming at V came to 7 bases and at J to 7 bases, leaving 13 bases not matched to a gene. Germline-derived CDR1 and CDR2 are SGHVS and FQNEAQ. The CDR3 is 15 residues long.